This TCR beta chain is drawn from a study of T cells in localized non-small cell lung cancer. Overall study results and limits: Appearing in adjacent lung were a median about 50 of the top 100 tumor clones. The greatest T cell clonality was found in uninvolved adjacent lung (higher than in tumor). A raised T cell density in blood coincided with lengthier overall survival.

Only in-frame clones appear in the TCRdb table, and some are missing; sequencing was by immunoSEQ multiplex PCR. The table shows about 3,200 clones, with 25% to 30% occurring only once. CDR1 is GTSNPN, CDR2 SVGIG, per germline (reference sequence). The length of the CDR3 is 13 residues. The V end was cut by 2 bases, the J end by 9 bases, with 11 bases between. Only a few counts were recorded for this clone. Its target is unknown. Sequenced material: lung tumor tissue, taken before any cancer treatment. The chain recombines TRBV30 with TRBJ1-6, with TRBD1 as a possible D gene (6 bases). The TCR was taken from a man between 40 and 70 years old with stage I lung adenocarcinoma. The DNA for the CDR3 is TGTGCCTGGAGTTCTTGGGGGCTTTCACCCCTCCACTTT. Translation: CAWSSWGLSPLHF.